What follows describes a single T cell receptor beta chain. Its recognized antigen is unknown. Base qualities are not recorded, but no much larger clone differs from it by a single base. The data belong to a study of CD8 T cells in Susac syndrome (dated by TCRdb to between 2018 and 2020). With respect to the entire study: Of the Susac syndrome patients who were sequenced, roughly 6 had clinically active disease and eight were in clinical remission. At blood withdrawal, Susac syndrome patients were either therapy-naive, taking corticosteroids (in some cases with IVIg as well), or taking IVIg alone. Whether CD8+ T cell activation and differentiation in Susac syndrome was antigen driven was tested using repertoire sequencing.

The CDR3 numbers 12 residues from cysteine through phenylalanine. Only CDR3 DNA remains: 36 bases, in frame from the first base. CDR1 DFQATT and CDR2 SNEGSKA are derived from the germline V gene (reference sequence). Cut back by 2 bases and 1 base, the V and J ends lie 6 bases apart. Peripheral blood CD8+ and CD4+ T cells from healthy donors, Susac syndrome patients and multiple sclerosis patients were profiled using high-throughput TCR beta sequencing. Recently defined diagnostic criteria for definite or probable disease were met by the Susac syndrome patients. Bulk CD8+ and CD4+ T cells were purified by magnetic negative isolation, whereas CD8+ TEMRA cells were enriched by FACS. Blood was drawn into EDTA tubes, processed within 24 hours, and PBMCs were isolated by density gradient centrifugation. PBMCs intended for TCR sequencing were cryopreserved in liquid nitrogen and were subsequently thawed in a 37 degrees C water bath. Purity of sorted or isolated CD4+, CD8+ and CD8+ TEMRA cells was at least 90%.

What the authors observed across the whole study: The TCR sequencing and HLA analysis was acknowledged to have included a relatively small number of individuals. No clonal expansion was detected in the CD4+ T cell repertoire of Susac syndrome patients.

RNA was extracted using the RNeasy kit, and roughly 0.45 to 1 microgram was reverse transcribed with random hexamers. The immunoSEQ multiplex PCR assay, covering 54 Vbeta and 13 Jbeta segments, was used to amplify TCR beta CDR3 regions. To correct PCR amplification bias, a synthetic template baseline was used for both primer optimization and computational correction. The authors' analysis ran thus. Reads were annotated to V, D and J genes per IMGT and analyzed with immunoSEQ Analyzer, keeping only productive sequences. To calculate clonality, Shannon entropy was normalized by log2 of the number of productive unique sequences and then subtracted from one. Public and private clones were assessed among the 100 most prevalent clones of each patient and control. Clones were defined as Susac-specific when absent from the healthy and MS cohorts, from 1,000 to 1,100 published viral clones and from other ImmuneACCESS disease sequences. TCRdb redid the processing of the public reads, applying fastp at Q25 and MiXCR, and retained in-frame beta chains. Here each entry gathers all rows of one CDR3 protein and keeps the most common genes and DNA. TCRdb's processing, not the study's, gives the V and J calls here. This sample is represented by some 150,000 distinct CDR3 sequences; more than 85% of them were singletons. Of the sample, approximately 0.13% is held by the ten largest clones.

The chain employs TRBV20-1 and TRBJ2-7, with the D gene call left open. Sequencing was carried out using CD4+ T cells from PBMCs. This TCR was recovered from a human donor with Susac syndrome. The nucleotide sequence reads TGCAGTGCTAGATTGGGGTCCTACGAGCAGTACTTC. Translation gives CSARLGSYEQYF.